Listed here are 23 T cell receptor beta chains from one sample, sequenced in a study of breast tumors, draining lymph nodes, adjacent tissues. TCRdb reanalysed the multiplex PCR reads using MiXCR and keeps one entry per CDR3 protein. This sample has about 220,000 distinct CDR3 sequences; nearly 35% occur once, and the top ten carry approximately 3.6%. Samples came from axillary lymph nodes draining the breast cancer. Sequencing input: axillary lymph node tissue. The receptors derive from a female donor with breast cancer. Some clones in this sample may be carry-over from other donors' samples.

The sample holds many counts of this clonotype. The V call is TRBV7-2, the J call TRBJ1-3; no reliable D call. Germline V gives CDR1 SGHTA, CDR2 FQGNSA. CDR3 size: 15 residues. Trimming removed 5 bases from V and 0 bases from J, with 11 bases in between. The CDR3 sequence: CASSQRALSGNTIYF. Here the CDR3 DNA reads TGTGCCAGCAGCCAGCGGGCTCTCTCTGGAAACACCATATATTTT.

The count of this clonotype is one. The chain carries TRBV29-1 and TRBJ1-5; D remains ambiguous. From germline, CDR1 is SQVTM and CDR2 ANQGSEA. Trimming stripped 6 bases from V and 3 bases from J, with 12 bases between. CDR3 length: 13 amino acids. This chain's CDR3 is CSVRRVLNQPQHF. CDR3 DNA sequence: TGCAGCGTCCGCCGGGTGCTCAATCAGCCCCAGCATTTT.

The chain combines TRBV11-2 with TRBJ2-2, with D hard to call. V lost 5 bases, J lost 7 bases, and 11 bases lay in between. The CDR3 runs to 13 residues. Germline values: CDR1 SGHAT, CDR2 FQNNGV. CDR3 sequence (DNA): TGTGCCAGCAGCCCCCTATGGGGCGGGGAGCTGTTTTTT. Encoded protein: CASSPLWGGELFF.

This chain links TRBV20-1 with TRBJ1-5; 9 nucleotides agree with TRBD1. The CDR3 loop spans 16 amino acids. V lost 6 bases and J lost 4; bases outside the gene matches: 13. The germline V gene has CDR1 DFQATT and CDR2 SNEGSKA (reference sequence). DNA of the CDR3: TGCAGTGCGAGCTCCGGGACAGGGAATATTAATCAGCCCCAGCATTTT. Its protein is CSASSGTGNINQPQHF.

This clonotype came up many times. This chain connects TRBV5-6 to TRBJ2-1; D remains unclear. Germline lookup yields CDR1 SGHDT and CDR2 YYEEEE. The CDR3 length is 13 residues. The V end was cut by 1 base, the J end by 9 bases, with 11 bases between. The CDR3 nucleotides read TGTGCCAGCAGCTTGCCCCCCAGGCCTGAGCAGTTCTTC. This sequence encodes CASSLPPRPEQFF.

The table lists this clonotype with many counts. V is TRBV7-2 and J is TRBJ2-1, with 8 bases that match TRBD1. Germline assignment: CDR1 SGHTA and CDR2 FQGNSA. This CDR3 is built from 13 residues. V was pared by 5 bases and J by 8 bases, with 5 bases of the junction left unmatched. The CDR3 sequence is CASSGQGSDEQFF. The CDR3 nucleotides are TGTGCCAGCAGCGGACAGGGATCGGATGAGCAGTTCTTC.

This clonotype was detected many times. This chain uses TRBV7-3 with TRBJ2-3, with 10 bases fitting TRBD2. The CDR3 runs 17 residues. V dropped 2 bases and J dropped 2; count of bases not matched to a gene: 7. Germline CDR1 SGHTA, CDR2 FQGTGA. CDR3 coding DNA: TGTGCCAGCAGCTTATTTGCTAGCGGGGGTTTCACAGATACGCAGTATTTT. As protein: CASSLFASGGFTDTQYF. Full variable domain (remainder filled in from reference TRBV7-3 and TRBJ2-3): GAGVSQTPSNKVTEKGKYVELRCDPISGHTALYWYRQSLGQGPEFLIYFQGTGAADDSGLPNDRFFAVRPEGSVSTLKIQRTERGDSAVYLCASSLFASGGFTDTQYFGPGTRLTVL.

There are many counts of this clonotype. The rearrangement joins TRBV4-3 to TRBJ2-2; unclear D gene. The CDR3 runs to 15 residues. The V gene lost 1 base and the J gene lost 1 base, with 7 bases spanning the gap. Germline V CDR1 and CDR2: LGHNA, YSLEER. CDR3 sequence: CASSQGAGNTGELFF. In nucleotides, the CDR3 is TGCGCCAGCAGCCAAGGTGCAGGGAACACCGGGGAGCTGTTTTTT.

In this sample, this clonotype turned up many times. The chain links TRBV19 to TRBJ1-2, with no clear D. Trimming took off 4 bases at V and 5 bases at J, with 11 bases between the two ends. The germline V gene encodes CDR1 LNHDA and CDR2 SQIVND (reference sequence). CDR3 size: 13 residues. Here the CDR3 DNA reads TGTGCCAGTAGTAGGGCAGGTGTTTATGGCTACACCTTC. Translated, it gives CASSRAGVYGYTF.

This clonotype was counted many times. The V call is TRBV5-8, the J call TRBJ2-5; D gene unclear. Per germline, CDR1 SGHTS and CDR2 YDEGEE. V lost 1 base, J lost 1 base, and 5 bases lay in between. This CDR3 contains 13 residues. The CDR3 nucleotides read TGTGCCAGCAGCTTGACTCTCCAAGAGACCCAGTACTTC. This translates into CASSLTLQETQYF. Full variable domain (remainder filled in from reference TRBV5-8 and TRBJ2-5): EAGVTQSPTHLIKTRGQQATLRCSPISGHTSVYWYQQALGLGLQFLLWYDEGEERNRGNFPPRFSGRQFPNYSSELNVNALELEDSALYLCASSLTLQETQYFGPGTRLLVL.

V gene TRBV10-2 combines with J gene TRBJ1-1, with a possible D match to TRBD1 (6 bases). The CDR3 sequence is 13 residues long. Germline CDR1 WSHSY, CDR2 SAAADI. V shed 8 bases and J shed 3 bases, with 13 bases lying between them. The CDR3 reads CASRDISYTEAFF. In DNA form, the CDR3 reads TGCGCCAGCCGGGACATCTCGTACACTGAAGCTTTCTTT.

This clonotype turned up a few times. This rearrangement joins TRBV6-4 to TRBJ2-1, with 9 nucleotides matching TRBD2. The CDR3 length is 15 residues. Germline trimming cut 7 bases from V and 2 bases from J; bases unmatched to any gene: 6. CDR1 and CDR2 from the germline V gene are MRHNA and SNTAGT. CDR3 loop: CASTPAGGAYNEQFF. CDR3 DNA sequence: TGTGCCAGCACCCCAGCGGGGGGCGCCTACAATGAGCAGTTCTTC.

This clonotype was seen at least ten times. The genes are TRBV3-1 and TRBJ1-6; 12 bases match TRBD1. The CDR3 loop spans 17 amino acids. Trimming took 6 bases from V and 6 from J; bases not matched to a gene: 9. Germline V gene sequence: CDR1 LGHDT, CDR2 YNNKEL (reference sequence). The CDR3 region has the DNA TGTGCCAGCAGTCGTCCCGGGACAGGGGGCTTTAATTCACCCCTCCACTTT. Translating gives CASSRPGTGGFNSPLHF.

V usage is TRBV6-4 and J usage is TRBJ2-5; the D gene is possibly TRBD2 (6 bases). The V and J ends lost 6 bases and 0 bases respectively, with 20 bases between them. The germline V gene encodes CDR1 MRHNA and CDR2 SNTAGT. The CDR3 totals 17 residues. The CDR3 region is CASSAPGGAGNQETQYF. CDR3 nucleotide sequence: TGTGCCAGCAGCGCCCCCGGAGGGGCAGGGAACCAAGAGACCCAGTACTTC.

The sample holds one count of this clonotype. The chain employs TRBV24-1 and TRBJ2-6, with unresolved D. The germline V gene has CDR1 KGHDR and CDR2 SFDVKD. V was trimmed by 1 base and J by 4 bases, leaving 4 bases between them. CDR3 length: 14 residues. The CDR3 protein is CATSDLTGANVLTF. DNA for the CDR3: TGTGCCACCAGTGATTTAACCGGGGCCAACGTCCTGACTTTC.

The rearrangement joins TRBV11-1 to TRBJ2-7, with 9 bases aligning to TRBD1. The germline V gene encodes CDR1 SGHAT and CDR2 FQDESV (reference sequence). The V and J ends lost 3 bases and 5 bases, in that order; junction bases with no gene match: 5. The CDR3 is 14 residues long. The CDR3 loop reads CASSLPDRGDEQYF. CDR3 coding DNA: TGTGCCAGCAGCTTGCCGGACAGGGGCGACGAGCAGTACTTC.

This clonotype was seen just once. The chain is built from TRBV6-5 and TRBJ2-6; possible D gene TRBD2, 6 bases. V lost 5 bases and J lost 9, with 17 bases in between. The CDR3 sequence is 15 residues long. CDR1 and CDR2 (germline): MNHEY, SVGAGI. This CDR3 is CASSPGTQRGNVLTF. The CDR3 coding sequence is TGTGCCAGCAGTCCCGGGACTCAGAGGGGCAACGTCCTGACTTTC.

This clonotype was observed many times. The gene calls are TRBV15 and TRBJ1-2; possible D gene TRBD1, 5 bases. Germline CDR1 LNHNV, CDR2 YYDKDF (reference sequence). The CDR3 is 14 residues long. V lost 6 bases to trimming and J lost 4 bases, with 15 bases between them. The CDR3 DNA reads TGTGCCACCAGTATCAAACAGGTTTTCTATGGCTACACCTTC. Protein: CATSIKQVFYGYTF.

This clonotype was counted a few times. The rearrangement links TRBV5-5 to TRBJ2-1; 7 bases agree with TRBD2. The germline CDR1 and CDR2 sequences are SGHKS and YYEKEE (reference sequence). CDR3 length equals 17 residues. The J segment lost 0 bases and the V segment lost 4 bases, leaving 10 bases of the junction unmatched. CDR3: CASSPTPTSLSYNEQFF. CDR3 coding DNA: TGTGCCAGCAGCCCTACTCCGACTAGCCTCTCCTACAATGAGCAGTTCTTC.

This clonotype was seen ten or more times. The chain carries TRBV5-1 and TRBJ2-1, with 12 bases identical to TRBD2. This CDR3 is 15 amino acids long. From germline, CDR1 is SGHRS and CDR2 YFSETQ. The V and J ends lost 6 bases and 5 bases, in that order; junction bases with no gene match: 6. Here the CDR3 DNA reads TGCGCCAGCAACCCGGGACTAGCGGGTGACAATGAGCAGTTCTTC. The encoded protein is CASNPGLAGDNEQFF.

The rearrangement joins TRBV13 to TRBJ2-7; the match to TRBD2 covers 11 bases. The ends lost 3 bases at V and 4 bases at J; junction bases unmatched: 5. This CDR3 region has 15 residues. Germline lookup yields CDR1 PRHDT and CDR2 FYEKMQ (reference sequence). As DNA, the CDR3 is TGTGCCAGCAGCTTGCCGGGGACTAGCGGTTACGAGCAGTACTTC. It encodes CASSLPGTSGYEQYF.

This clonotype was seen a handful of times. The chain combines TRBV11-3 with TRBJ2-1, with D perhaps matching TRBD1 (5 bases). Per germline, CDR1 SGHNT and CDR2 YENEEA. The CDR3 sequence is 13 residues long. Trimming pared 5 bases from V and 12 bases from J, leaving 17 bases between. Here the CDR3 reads CASSPQGEQWQFF. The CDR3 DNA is TGTGCCAGCAGCCCCCAAGGGGAACAGTGGCAGTTCTTC. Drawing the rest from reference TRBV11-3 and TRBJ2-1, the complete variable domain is EAGVVQSPRYKIIEKKQPVAFWCNPISGHNTLYWYLQNLGQGPELLIRYENEEAVDDSQLPKDRFSAERLKGVDSTLKIQPAELGDSAVYLCASSPQGEQWQFFGPGTRLTVL.

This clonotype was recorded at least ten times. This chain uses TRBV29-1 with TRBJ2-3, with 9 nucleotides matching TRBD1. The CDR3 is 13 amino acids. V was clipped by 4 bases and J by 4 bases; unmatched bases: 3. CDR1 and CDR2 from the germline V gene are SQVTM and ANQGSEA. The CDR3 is CSVAGQGPDTQYF. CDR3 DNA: TGCAGCGTTGCGGGACAGGGACCAGATACGCAGTATTTT.